The following is a T cell receptor (beta chain) sequence with its context. Its cognate antigen has yet to be identified. The data are from a study of CXCR3-negative and CXCR3-positive naive CD8 T cells (dated by TCRdb to the late 2010s). Context from the whole study: In total, 130 million to 150 million TRB reads were obtained, which works out to roughly 1.5 +/- 0.3 million reads per library. The TRBV-TRBJ cluster analysis covered naive subsets from 5 donors and memory cells from 3 donors. Data from ten to twelve donors, pooled across two independent experiments, went into the diversity and physicochemical repertoire analyses. Results the study describes overall, beyond this receptor: TRBV-TRBJ usage was similar between naive CXCR3-negative and CXCR3-positive cells from the same donor, while memory cells showed distinct patterns. Both naive subsets had comparably high repertoire diversity, while memory CD8+ T cells had much lower repertoire diversity. Surface CD5, linked to self-reactivity in mice, was comparable between naive subsets; TCR interaction strength was therefore also inferred from TRB CDR3 physicochemical properties. Freshly isolated PBMCs were used for most assays because CXCR3 expression partially decreased after cryopreservation.

The CDR3 starts with the cysteine, ends with the phenylalanine, and has 16 residues. No DNA sequence was recorded. CDR1 and CDR2 were assigned from the germline V gene as LGHNA and YSLEER. For every CD8+ T cell subset, approximately 330,000 cells were flow-sorted straight into RLT lysis buffer, and each subset was sorted in triplicate. Peripheral blood mononuclear cells were isolated from buffy coats using standard density gradient centrifugation. Total RNA was extracted from sorted cells using an RNeasy Mini Kit. Sequencing took place on a NextSeq 550. The Human TCR Profiling Kit (MiLaboratory) was used to prepare UMI-labeled 5' RACE TRB cDNA libraries. cDNA synthesis used the entire amount of extracted RNA, and PCR amplification then used the entire amount of cDNA produced. Libraries were prepared in parallel with an identical number of PCR cycles. As for the original processing: MIGEC and MiXCR extracted about 48,000 +/- 9,800 unique UMI-labeled TRB cDNA molecules per library, requiring at least two reads per UMI. Each library averaged about 38,000 +/- 11,000 functional in-frame TRB CDR3 nucleotide clonotypes without stop codons. After downsampling to 5000 UMI-labeled TRB molecules per sample, diversity metrics, including normalized Shannon-Wiener and Chao1, were computed in VDJtools. VDJtools was used to calculate clonotype-size-weighted physicochemical properties of the central five CDR3 residues, namely interaction energy, strength, volume and Kidera factor 4. TCRdb reprocessed the reads and assigns one entry to each CDR3 protein sequence, leaving out DNA. The V and J calls reflect TCRdb's pipeline rather than the authors' work. This sample's clone table shows roughly 30,000 distinct CDR3 sequences. Together, the top ten hold about 9.4% of the sample.

The rearranged chain carries TRBV4-3 and TRBJ2-1; the D gene TCRdb calls, TRBD2, cannot be checked with no DNA. The TCR sequence derives from a human donor in good health. Some clones in this sample may be carry-over from other donors' samples. The sample comprised memory CD8+ T cells from blood. The cell subset or site tag for this specimen amounts to: conventional CD8+ memory T cells (TMEM), sorted as controls. CDR3 reads: CASSQVYASGGSEQFF.